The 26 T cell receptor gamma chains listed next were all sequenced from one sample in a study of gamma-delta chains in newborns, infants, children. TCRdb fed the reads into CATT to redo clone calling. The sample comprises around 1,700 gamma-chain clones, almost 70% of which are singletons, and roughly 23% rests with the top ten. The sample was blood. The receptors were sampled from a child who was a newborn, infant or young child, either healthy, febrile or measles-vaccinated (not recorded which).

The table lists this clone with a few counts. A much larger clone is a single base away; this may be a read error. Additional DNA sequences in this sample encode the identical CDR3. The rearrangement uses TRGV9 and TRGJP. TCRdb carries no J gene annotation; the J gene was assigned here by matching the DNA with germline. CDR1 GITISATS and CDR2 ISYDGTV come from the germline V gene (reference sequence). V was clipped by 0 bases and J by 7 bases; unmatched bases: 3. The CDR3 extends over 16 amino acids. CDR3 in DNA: TGTGCCTTGTGGGAGGTGAAGGAGTTGGGCAAAAAAATCAAGGTATTT. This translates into CALWEVKELGKKIKVF.

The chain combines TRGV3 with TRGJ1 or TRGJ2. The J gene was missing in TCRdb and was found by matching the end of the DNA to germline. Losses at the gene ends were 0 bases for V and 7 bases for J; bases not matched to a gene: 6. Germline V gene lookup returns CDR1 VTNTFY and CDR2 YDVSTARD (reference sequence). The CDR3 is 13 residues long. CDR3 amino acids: CATWDRRGYKKLF. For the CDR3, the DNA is TGTGCCACCTGGGACAGGCGGGGATATAAGAAACTCTTT.

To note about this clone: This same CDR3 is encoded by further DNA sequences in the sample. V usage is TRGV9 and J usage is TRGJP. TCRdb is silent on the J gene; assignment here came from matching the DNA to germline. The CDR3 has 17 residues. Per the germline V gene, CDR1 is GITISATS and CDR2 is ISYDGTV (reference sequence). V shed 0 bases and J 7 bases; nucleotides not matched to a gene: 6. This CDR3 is CALWEVGQELGKKIKVF. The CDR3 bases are TGTGCCTTGTGGGAGGTGGGTCAGGAGTTGGGCAAAAAAATCAAGGTATTT.

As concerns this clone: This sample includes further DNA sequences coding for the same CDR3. For the CDR3, the DNA is TGTGCCTTGTGGGAGGTGTCGCAAGAGTTGGGCAAAAAAATCAAGGTATTT. Translation gives CALWEVSQELGKKIKVF. The V gene is TRGV9, the J gene TRGJP. TCRdb lists no J gene, so it was determined here by aligning the DNA to germline. The CDR3 is 17 residues long. CDR1 is GITISATS, CDR2 ISYDGTV, per germline (reference sequence). V lost 0 bases to trimming and J lost 3 bases; unmatched junction nucleotides: 2.

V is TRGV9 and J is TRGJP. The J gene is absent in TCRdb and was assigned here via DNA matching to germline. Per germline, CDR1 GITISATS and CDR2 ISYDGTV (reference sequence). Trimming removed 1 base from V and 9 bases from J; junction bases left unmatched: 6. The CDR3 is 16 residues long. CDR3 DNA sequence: TGTGCCTTGTGGGAGGTTGAGGTGTTGGGCAAAAAAATCAAGGTATTT. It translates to CALWEVEVLGKKIKVF.

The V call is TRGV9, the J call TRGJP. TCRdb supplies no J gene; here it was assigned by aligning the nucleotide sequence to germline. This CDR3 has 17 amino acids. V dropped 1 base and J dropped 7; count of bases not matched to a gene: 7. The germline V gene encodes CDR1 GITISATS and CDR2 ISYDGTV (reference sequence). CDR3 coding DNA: TGTGCCTTGTGGGAGGTTTCTAAGGAGTTGGGCAAAAAAATCAAGGTATTT. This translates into CALWEVSKELGKKIKVF.

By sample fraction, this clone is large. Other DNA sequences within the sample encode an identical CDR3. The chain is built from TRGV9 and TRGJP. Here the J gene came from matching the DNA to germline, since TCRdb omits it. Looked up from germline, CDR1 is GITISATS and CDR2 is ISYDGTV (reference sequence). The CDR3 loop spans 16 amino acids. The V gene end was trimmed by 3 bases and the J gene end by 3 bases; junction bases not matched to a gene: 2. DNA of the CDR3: TGTGCCTTGTGGGAGACGCAAGAGTTGGGCAAAAAAATCAAGGTATTT. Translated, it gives CALWETQELGKKIKVF.

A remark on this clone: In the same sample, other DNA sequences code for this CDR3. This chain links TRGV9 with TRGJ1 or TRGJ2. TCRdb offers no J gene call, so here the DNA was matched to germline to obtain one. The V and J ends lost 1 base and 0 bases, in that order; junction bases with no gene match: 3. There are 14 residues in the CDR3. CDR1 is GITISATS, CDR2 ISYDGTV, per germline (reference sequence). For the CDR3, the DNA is TGTGCCTTGTGGGAGGTTCGGAATTATTATAAGAAACTCTTT. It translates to CALWEVRNYYKKLF.

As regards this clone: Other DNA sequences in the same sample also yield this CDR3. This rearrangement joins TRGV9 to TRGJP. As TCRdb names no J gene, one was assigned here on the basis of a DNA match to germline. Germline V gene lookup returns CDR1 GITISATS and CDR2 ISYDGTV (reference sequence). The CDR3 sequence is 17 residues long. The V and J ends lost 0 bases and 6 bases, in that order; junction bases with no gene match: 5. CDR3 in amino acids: CALWEVRGELGKKIKVF. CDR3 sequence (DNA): TGTGCCTTGTGGGAGGTGCGGGGAGAGTTGGGCAAAAAAATCAAGGTATTT.

CDR3 residues: CATWDGPPYGSSDWIKTF. The CDR3 coding sequence is TGTGCCACCTGGGACGGCCCCCCCTATGGAAGTAGTGATTGGATCAAGACGTTT. The rearrangement links TRGV2 to TRGJP2. The J gene is not listed in TCRdb, so it was assigned here from a DNA match to germline. The CDR3 covers 18 residues. From germline, CDR1 is EGSNGY and CDR2 YDSYNSKV. With 1 base clipped from V and 2 bases from J, the junction kept 13 bases outside the gene matches.

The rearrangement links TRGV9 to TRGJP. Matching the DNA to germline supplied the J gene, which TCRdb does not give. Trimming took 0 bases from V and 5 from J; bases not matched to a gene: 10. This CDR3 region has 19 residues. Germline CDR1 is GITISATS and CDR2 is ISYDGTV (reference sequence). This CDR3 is CALWEVQRGKELGKKIKVF. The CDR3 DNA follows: TGTGCCTTGTGGGAGGTGCAAAGAGGAAAAGAGTTGGGCAAAAAAATCAAGGTATTT.

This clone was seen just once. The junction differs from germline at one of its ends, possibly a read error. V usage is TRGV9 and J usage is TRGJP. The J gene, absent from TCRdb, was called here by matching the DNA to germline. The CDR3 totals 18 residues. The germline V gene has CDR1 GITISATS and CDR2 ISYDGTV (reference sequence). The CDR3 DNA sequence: TGTGCCTTGTGGGAGGTGCGATACACGGAGTTGGGCAAAGAAATCAAGGTATTT. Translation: CALWEVRYTELGKEIKVF.

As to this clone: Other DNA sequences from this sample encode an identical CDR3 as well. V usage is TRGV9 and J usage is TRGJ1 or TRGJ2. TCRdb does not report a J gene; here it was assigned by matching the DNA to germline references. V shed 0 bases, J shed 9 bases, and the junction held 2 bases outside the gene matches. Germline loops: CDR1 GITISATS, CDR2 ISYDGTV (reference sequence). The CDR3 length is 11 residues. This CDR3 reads CALWEVRKKLF. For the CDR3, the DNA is TGTGCCTTGTGGGAGGTGCGTAAGAAACTCTTT.

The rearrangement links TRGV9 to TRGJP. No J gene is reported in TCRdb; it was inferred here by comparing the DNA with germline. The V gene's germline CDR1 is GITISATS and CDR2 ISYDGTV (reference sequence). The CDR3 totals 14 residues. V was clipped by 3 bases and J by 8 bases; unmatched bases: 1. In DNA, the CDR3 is TGTGCCTTGTGGGAGAAGTTGGGCAAAAAAATCAAGGTATTT. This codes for CALWEKLGKKIKVF.

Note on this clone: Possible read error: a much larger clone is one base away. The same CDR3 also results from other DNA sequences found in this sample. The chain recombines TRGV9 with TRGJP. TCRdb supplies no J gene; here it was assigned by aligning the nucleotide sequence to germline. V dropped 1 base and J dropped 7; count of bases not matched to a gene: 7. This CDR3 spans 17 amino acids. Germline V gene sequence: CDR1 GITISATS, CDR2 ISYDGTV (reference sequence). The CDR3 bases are TGTGCCTTGTGGGAGGTCCAGGGGGAGTTGGGCAAAAAAATCAAGGTATTT. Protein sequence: CALWEVQGELGKKIKVF.

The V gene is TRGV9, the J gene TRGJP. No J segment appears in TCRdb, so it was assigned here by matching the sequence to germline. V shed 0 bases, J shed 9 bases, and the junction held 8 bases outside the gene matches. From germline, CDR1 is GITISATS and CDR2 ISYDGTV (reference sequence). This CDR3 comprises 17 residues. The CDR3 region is CALWEVLVGLGKKIKVF. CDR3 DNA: TGTGCCTTGTGGGAGGTGCTGGTAGGGTTGGGCAAAAAAATCAAGGTATTT.

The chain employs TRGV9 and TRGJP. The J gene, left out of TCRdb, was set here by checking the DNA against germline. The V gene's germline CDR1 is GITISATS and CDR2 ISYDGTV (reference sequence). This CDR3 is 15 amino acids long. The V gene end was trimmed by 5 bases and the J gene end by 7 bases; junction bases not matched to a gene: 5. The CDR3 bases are TGTGCCTTGTGGGCCCGGGAGTTGGGCAAAAAAATCAAGGTATTT. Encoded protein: CALWARELGKKIKVF.

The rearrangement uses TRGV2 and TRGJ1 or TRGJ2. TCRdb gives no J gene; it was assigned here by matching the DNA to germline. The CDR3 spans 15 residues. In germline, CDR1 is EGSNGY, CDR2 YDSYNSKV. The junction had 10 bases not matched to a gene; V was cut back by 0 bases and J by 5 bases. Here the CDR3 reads CATWDGPWSDYKKLF. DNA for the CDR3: TGTGCCACCTGGGACGGGCCCTGGTCAGATTATAAGAAACTCTTT.

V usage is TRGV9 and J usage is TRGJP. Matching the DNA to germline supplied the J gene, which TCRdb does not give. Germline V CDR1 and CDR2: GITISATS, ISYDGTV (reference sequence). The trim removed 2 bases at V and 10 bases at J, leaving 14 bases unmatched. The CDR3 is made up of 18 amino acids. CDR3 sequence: CALWEETRVILGKKIKVF. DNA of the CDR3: TGTGCCTTGTGGGAGGAGACAAGAGTAATATTGGGCAAAAAAATCAAGGTATTT.

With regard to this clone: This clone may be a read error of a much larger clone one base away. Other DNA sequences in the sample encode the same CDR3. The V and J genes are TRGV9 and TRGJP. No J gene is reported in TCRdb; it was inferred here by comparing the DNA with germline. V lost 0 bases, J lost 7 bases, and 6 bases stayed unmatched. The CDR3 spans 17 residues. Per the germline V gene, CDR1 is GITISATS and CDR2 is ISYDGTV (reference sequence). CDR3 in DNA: TGTGCCTTGTGGGAGGTGCAGGTGGAGTTGGGCAAAAAAATCAAGGTATTT. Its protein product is CALWEVQVELGKKIKVF.

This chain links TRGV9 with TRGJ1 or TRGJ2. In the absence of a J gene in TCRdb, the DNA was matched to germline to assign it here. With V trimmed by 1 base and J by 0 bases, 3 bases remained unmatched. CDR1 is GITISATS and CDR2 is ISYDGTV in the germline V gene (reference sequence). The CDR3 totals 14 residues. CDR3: CALWEVTNYYKKLF. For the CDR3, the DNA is TGTGCCTTGTGGGAGGTAACGAATTATTATAAGAAACTCTTT.

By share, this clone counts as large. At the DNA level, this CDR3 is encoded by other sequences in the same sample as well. In nucleotides, the CDR3 is TGTGCCTTGTGGGAGGTGGGGGAGTTGGGCAAAAAAATCAAGGTATTT. Translation: CALWEVGELGKKIKVF. V usage is TRGV9 and J usage is TRGJP. The J gene was missing in TCRdb and was found by matching the end of the DNA to germline. Germline V lookup: CDR1 GITISATS, CDR2 ISYDGTV (reference sequence). Unmatched junction bases numbered 3, after V lost 0 bases and J lost 7 bases. This CDR3 is 16 amino acids long.

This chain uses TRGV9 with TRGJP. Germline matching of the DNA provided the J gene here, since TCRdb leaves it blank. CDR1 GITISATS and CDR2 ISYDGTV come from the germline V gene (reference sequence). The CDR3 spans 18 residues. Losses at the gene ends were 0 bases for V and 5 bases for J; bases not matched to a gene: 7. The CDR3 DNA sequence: TGTGCCTTGTGGGAGGTGGGGAATGAAGAGTTGGGCAAAAAAATCAAGGTATTT. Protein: CALWEVGNEELGKKIKVF.

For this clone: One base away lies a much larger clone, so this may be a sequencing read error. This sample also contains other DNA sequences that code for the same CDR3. The CDR3: CALWEAQELGKKIKVF. The DNA for the CDR3 is TGTGCCTTGTGGGAGGCCCAAGAGTTGGGCAAAAAAATAAAGGTATTT. V gene assignment gives TRGV9, but the J gene was left uncalled. The CDR3 runs to 16 residues. Germline V lookup: CDR1 GITISATS, CDR2 ISYDGTV (reference sequence).

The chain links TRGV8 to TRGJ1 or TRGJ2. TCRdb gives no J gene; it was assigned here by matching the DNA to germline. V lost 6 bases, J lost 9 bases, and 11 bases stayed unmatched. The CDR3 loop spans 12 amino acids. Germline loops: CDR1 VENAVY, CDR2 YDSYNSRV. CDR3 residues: CATWKEGGKKLF. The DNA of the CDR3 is TGTGCCACCTGGAAGGAGGGGGGTAAGAAACTCTTT.

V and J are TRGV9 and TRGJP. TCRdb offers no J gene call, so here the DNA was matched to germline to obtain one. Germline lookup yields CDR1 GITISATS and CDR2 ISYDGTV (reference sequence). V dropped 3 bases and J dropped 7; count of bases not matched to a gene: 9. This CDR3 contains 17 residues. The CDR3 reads CALWERRRELGKKIKVF. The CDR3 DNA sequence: TGTGCCTTGTGGGAGAGGAGGAGGGAGTTGGGCAAAAAAATCAAGGTATTT.